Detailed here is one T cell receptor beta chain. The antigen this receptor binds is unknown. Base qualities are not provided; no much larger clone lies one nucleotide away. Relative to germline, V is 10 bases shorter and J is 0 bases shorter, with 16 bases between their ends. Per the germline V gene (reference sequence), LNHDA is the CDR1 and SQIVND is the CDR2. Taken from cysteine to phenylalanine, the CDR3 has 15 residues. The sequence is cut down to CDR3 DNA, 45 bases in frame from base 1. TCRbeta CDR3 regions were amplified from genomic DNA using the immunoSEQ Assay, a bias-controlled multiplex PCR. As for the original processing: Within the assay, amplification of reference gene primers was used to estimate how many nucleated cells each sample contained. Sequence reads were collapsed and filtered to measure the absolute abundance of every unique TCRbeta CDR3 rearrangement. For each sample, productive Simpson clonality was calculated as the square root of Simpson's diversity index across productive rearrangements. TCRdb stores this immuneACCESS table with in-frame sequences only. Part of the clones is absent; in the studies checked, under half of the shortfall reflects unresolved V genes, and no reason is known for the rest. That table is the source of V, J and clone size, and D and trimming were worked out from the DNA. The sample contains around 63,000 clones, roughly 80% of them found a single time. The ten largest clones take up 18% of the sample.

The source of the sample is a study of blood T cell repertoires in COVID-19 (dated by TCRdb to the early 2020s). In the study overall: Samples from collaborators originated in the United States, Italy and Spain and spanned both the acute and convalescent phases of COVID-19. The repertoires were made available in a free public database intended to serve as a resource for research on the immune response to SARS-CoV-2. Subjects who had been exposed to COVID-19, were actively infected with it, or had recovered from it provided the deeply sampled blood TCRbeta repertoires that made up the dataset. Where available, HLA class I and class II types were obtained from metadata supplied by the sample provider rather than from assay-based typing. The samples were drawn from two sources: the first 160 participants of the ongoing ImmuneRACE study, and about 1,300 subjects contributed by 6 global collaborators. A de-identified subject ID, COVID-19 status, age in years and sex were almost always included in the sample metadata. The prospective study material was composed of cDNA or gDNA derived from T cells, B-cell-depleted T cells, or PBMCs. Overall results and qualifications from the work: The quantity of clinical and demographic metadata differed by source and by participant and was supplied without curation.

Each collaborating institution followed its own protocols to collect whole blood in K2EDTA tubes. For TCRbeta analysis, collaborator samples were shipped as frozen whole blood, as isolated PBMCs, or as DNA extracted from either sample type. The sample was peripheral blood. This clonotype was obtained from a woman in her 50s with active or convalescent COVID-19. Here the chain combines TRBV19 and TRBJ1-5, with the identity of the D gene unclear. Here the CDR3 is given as CATGRMADSNQPQHF. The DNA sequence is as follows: TGTGCCACGGGGAGAATGGCAGATAGCAATCAGCCCCAGCATTTT.